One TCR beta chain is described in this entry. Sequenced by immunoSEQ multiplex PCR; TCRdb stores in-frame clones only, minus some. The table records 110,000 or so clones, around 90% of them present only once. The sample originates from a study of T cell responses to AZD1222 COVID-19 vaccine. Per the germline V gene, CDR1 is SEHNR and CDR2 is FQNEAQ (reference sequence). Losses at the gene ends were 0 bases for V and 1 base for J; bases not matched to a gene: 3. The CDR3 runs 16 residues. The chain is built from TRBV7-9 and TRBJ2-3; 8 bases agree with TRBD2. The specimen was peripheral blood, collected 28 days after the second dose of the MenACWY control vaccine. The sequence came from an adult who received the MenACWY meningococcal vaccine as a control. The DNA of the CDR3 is TGTGCCAGCAGCTTAGCTAAGACTAGCGGCACAGATACGCAGTATTTT. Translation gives CASSLAKTSGTDTQYF. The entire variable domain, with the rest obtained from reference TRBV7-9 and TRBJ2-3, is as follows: DTGVSQNPRHKITKRGQNVTFRCDPISEHNRLYWYRQTLGQGPEFLTYFQNEAQLEKSRLLSDRFSAERPKGSFSTLEIQRTEQGDSAMYLCASSLAKTSGTDTQYFGPGTRLTVL.